What follows is one T cell receptor beta chain and its context. Its matching antigen is unknown. PCR primers comprised 60 Vbeta and 13 Jbeta primers. This table comes from immunoSEQ multiplex PCR, and its TCRdb copy is limited to in-frame clones, with some not included. The sample yields about 62,000 clones, around three quarters seen once. The CDR3 loop spans 17 amino acids. Trimming pared 5 bases from V and 6 bases from J, leaving 22 bases between. Germline loops: CDR1 SEHNR, CDR2 FQNEAQ (reference sequence). The data belong to a study of cytomegalovirus exposure and HLA in healthy donors. Study-wide results and limits: Another analysis was done later, and it associated approximately 17,000 TCR beta sequences with HLA alleles at 0.05 false discovery rate.

This chain links TRBV7-9 with TRBJ2-2, with D possibly TRBD2 on 6 matching bases. Sample: PBMCs. This sequence was found in a man between 60 and 75 years old in good health and CMV-seropositive. CDR3 nucleotide sequence: TGTGCCAGCAGCCCCCGGCGGGCGGGAATAAGGGCCGGGGAGCTGTTTTTT. Its protein product is CASSPRRAGIRAGELFF.